This is a list of T cell receptor beta chains from one sample in a study of cytomegalovirus exposure and HLA in healthy donors. TCRdb keeps only in-frame clones here, not all; method: immunoSEQ multiplex PCR. The sample lists fewer than 65,000 clones, approximately 87% seen once, with 1.4% in the top ten. The sequenced sample consisted of PBMCs. Receptors were obtained from a man between 18 and 29 years old in good health and CMV-seronegative. The CDR3 runs from the conserved cysteine through the conserved F or W. Each record gives: V gene, J gene, CDR3 length, D gene, clone size, CDR3 protein, CDR3 DNA. The D gene is left open where the match is weak. The listing skips clone size in some rows; elsewhere it reads once, few, many or a size class.

TRBV13	TRBJ1-6	14	.	.	CASSLVAGSSPLHF	TGTGCCAGCAGCTTAGTCGCAGGTAGTTCACCCCTCCACTTT
TRBV7-2	TRBJ2-4	15	TRBD2	.	CASSPGMVAGGIQYF	TGTGCCAGCAGCCCCGGGATGGTAGCGGGGGGCATTCAGTACTTC
TRBV6-5	TRBJ1-2	14	.	.	CASSYSGHRDGYTF	TGTGCCAGCAGTTACTCCGGACATAGAGACGGCTACACCTTC
TRBV5-5	TRBJ1-6	14	TRBD1	.	CASSSDRGNSPLHF	TGTGCCAGCAGCTCGGACAGGGGTAATTCACCCCTCCACTTT
TRBV30	TRBJ1-1	14	.	.	CAWSATVSPTEAFF	TGTGCCTGGAGTGCTACCGTTTCCCCAACTGAAGCTTTCTTT
TRBV2	TRBJ2-7	16	TRBD2	once	CASSEGALAGASEQYF	TGTGCCAGCAGTGAAGGGGCGCTAGCGGGGGCTAGCGAGCAGTACTTC
TRBV2	TRBJ2-5	15	TRBD2	.	CASSEWAGDRETQYF	TGTGCCAGCAGTGAATGGGCGGGGGATAGGGAGACCCAGTACTTC
TRBV14	TRBJ2-7	11	.	.	CASSQVSEQYF	TGTGCCAGCAGCCAAGTCAGCGAGCAGTACTTC
TRBV9	TRBJ2-1	15	.	.	CASSVGQGSYNEQFF	TGTGCCAGCAGCGTAGGGCAGGGATCCTACAATGAGCAGTTCTTC
TRBV6-5	TRBJ1-5	14	.	.	CASRSMRGGSPQHF	TGTGCCAGCAGATCAATGAGAGGGGGTTCGCCCCAGCATTTT
TRBV6-5	TRBJ2-7	14	TRBD1	.	CASSYGTGTHEQYF	TGTGCCAGCAGTTACGGGACAGGGACGCACGAGCAGTACTTC
TRBV6-1	TRBJ2-6	15	TRBD1	once	CASSLQGAGANVLTF	TGTGCCAGCAGCCTACAGGGGGCTGGGGCCAACGTCCTGACTTTC
TRBV10-3	TRBJ1-2	16	TRBD1	once	CAISSAGQGARYGYTF	TGTGCCATCAGTTCTGCGGGACAGGGGGCAAGATATGGCTACACCTTC
TRBV18	TRBJ1-5	15	.	.	CASSLISNSNQPQHF	TGTGCCAGCTCACTGATCAGTAATTCCAATCAGCCCCAGCATTTT
TRBV6-5	TRBJ2-7	16	TRBD2	once	CASSYPTSGGSYEQYF	TGTGCCAGCAGTTACCCGACTAGCGGGGGATCCTACGAGCAGTACTTC
TRBV7-3	TRBJ2-5	13	.	.	CASSSRVEETQYF	TGTGCCAGCAGCTCCCGCGTCGAAGAGACCCAGTACTTC
TRBV10-2	TRBJ1-5	15	.	.	CASSEIVYSNQPQHF	TGCGCCAGCAGTGAGATCGTTTATAGCAATCAGCCCCAGCATTTT
TRBV28	TRBJ2-7	14	.	.	CASSHPRETYEQYF	TGTGCCAGCAGTCACCCCCGGGAGACCTACGAGCAGTACTTC
TRBV6-4	TRBJ2-2	13	TRBD1	.	CASGQGDTGELFF	TGTGCCAGCGGACAGGGGGACACCGGGGAGCTGTTTTTT
TRBV28	TRBJ1-2	13	.	.	CASRGGFNYGYTF	TGTGCCAGCAGGGGAGGGTTTAACTATGGCTACACCTTC
TRBV14	TRBJ2-3	16	TRBD2	.	CASSQGSSGNTDTQYF	TGTGCCAGCAGCCAAGGGTCTAGCGGGAACACAGATACGCAGTATTTT
TRBV10-2	TRBJ2-3	15	.	.	CARIFPGRCTDTQYF	TGCGCCAGAATCTTTCCGGGGAGATGCACAGATACGCAGTATTTT
TRBV6-5	TRBJ2-5	12	.	.	CASSYTRETQYF	TGTGCCAGCAGTTACACCCGGGAGACCCAGTACTTC
TRBV7-8	TRBJ1-1	11	.	.	CATLGGTEAFF	TGTGCCACCCTGGGGGGCACTGAAGCTTTCTTT
TRBV10-1	TRBJ1-1	13	TRBD1	.	CARRDSWNTEAFF	TGCGCCAGAAGGGACAGTTGGAACACTGAAGCTTTCTTT
TRBV28	TRBJ1-1	14	.	.	CASTLGQLNTEAFF	TGTGCCAGCACCCTCGGACAGTTGAACACTGAAGCTTTCTTT
TRBV29-1	TRBJ2-1	12	.	.	CSGVGERNEQFF	TGCAGCGGGGTTGGGGAGAGGAATGAGCAGTTCTTC
TRBV7-6	TRBJ2-3	14	.	.	CASSFRLYTDTQYF	TGTGCCAGCAGCTTTCGTCTCTACACAGATACGCAGTATTTT
TRBV18	TRBJ2-5	14	TRBD1	.	CASSINRGTQTQYF	TGTGCCAGCTCGATTAACAGGGGTACGCAGACCCAGTACTTC
TRBV27	TRBJ2-5	15	TRBD1	.	CASSGDRGRRETQYF	TGTGCCAGCAGTGGGGACAGGGGGCGTCGCGAGACCCAGTACTTC
TRBV11-3	TRBJ1-1	12	.	.	CASSKQGAEAFF	TGTGCCAGCAGCAAGCAGGGCGCTGAAGCTTTCTTT
TRBV2	TRBJ1-2	16	TRBD1	.	CASSAVQGARNYGYTF	TGTGCCAGCAGCGCTGTACAGGGGGCGAGGAACTATGGCTACACCTTC
TRBV10-3	TRBJ2-7	16	TRBD2	.	CAISKGPGGSSYEQYF	TGTGCCATCAGTAAGGGGCCGGGCGGGAGCTCCTACGAGCAGTACTTC
TRBV7-2	TRBJ1-2	15	TRBD1	.	CASSFAGGDSYGYTF	TGTGCCAGCAGCTTCGCGGGGGGGGACAGCTATGGCTACACCTTC
TRBV19	TRBJ2-5	13	.	.	CASSISTEETQYF	TGTGCCAGTAGTATTAGTACCGAAGAGACCCAGTACTTC
TRBV27	TRBJ2-3	13	.	.	CASSTGHTDTQYF	TGTGCCAGTTCGACAGGCCACACAGATACGCAGTATTTT
TRBV7-7	TRBJ1-1	13	.	once	CASSFRVGTEAFF	TGTGCTAGCAGCTTCAGGGTCGGCACTGAAGCTTTCTTT
TRBV10-2	TRBJ2-6	16	TRBD1	.	CASKGTGLSGANVLTF	TGCGCCAGCAAAGGGACAGGCCTCTCTGGGGCCAACGTCCTGACTTTC
TRBV4-1	TRBJ2-5	13	TRBD1	.	CASSPQGRETQYF	TGCGCCAGCAGCCCACAGGGGCGGGAGACCCAGTACTTC
TRBV25-1	TRBJ2-1	16	.	.	CASSARDMFSYNEQFF	TGTGCCAGCAGCGCCCGGGACATGTTCTCCTACAATGAGCAGTTCTTC
TRBV6-5	TRBJ1-1	15	.	.	CASSLGGAMNTEAFF	TGTGCCAGCAGTCTAGGGGGGGCCATGAACACTGAAGCTTTCTTT
TRBV27	TRBJ2-7	14	TRBD2	.	CASRTGGAFYEQYF	TGTGCCAGCAGGACCGGGGGGGCTTTCTACGAGCAGTACTTC
TRBV7-8	TRBJ2-7	14	.	.	CASSLGTASYEQYF	TGTGCCAGCAGCTTAGGAACAGCCTCCTACGAGCAGTACTTC
TRBV11-2	TRBJ2-7	15	TRBD2	.	CASSSPGLAVYEQYF	TGTGCCAGCAGCTCCCCGGGACTAGCGGTCTACGAGCAGTACTTC
TRBV5-1	TRBJ2-5	17	TRBD2	.	CASSLVPSGGATETQYF	TGCGCCAGCAGCTTGGTCCCTAGCGGGGGGGCAACGGAGACCCAGTACTTC
TRBV4-2	TRBJ1-2	15	.	.	CASSQDLSRLYGYTF	TGTGCCAGCAGCCAAGATCTTTCACGGTTATATGGCTACACCTTC
TRBV11-3	TRBJ2-7	15	TRBD1	.	CASSPRDSPTYEQYF	TGTGCCAGCAGCCCCCGGGACAGCCCCACCTACGAGCAGTACTTC
TRBV5-1	TRBJ2-1	13	.	.	CASSLAGFREQFF	TGCGCCAGCAGCTTGGCAGGGTTTCGTGAGCAGTTCTTC
TRBV15	TRBJ2-7	13	TRBD1	.	CATSPGTAYEQYF	TGTGCCACCAGTCCCGGGACAGCCTACGAGCAGTACTTC
TRBV4-1	TRBJ2-7	16	.	.	CASSPEYYGVSYEQYF	TGCGCCAGCAGCCCTGAGTACTACGGGGTCTCCTACGAGCAGTACTTC
TRBV27	TRBJ2-5	13	.	.	CASSWSRRETQYF	TGTGCCAGCAGTTGGTCTCGGCGGGAGACCCAGTACTTC
TRBV2	TRBJ1-1	14	.	.	CASSATVQGTEAFF	TGTGCCAGCAGCGCGACAGTACAGGGCACTGAAGCTTTCTTT
TRBV7-2	TRBJ1-1	14	.	.	CASSLSTGNTEAFF	TGTGCCAGCAGCTTATCGACAGGGAACACTGAAGCTTTCTTT
TRBV9	TRBJ1-1	16	.	.	CASSPPGRGSHTEAFF	TGTGCCAGCAGCCCTCCCGGCAGGGGCTCGCACACTGAAGCTTTCTTT
TRBV9	TRBJ2-7	13	TRBD2	.	CASSVQRGDEQYF	TGTGCCAGCAGCGTACAGCGGGGGGACGAGCAGTACTTC
TRBV14	TRBJ1-6	15	.	.	CASRLGLWANSPLHF	TGTGCCAGCCGCCTTGGTTTGTGGGCTAATTCACCCCTCCACTTT
TRBV4-2	TRBJ1-2	13	TRBD1	few	CASSQQGAGGYTF	TGTGCCAGCAGTCAACAGGGGGCAGGAGGCTACACCTTC